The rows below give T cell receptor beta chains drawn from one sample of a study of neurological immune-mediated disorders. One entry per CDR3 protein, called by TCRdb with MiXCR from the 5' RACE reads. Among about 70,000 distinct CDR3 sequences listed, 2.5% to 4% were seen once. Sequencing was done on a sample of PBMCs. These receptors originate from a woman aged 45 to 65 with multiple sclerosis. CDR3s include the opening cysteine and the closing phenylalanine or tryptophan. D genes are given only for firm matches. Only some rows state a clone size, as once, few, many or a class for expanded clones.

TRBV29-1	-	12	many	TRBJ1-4	CTVYLGSEKLFF	TGCACCGTGTACCTAGGTAGCGAAAAACTGTTTTTT
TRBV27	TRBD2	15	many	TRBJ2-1	CASRVAGAAMNEQFF	TGTGCCAGCAGGGTAGCGGGAGCTGCTATGAATGAGCAGTTCTTC
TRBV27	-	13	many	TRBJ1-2	CASSLWAGEGYTF	TGTGCCAGCAGTTTATGGGCAGGGGAAGGCTACACCTTC
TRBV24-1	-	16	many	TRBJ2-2	CATSGSSVGVPGELFF	TGTGCCACCAGTGGAAGTTCGGTAGGGGTTCCCGGGGAGCTGTTTTTT
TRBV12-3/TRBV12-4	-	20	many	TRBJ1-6	CASSSLIAVGGSSYNSPLHF	TGTGCCAGCAGTTCGCTGATCGCCGTTGGGGGTAGCTCCTATAATTCACCCCTCCACTTT
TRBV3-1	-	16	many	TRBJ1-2	CASSQGIPGASEGYTF	TGTGCCAGCAGCCAAGGAATTCCGGGGGCCAGCGAAGGCTACACCTTC
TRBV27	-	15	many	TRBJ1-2	CASSLAGGQLKPYTF	TGTGCCAGCAGTTTAGCCGGCGGACAGCTCAAGCCTTACACCTTC
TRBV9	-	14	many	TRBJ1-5	CASSVGLNNQPQHF	TGTGCCAGCAGCGTAGGACTGAACAATCAGCCCCAGCATTTT
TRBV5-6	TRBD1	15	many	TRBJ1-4	CASSFSPTGEEKLFF	TGTGCCAGCAGCTTTAGCCCGACAGGGGAAGAAAAACTGTTTTTT
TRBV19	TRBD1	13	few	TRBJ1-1	CASSPQGATEAFF	TGTGCCAGTAGTCCTCAGGGGGCCACTGAAGCTTTCTTT
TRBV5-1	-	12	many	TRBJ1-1	CASRREGTEAFF	TGCGCCAGCAGAAGAGAGGGAACTGAAGCTTTCTTT
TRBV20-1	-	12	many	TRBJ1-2	CSARGAAYGYTF	TGCAGTGCTAGGGGGGCGGCCTATGGCTACACCTTC
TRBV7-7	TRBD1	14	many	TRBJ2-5	CASSRDRGQETQYF	TGTGCTAGCAGCCGGGACAGGGGACAAGAGACCCAGTACTTC
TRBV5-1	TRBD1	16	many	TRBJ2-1	CASSTARPGGYNEQFF	TGCGCCAGCAGTACGGCCAGGCCAGGGGGTTACAATGAGCAGTTCTTC
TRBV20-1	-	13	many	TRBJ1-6	CSARDSYNSPLHF	TGCAGTGCTCGGGACTCCTATAATTCACCCCTCCACTTT
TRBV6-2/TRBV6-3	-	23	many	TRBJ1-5	CASSYGVHLDPLRYQPSGQPQHF	TGTGCCAGCAGTTACGGAGTCCACCTGGACCCGTTACGGTATCAACCCAGCGGTCAGCCCCAGCATTTT
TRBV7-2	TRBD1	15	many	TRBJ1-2	CASSPGDRLLVGYTF	TGTGCCAGCAGCCCGGGGGACAGGCTGTTGGTTGGCTACACCTTC
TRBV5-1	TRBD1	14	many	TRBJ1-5	CASSLTGANQPQHF	TGCGCCAGCAGCTTGACAGGGGCCAATCAGCCCCAGCATTTT
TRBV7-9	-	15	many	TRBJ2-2	CASSTRALNTGELFF	TGTGCCAGCAGCACTAGGGCCCTAAACACCGGGGAGCTGTTTTTT
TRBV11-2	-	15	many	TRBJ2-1	CASSHGPGDYNEQFF	TGTGCCAGCAGCCACGGCCCGGGGGACTACAATGAGCAGTTCTTC
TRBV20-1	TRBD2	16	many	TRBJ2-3	CSAYGGEGLVTDTQYF	TGCAGTGCTTATGGGGGGGAGGGCCTAGTAACAGATACGCAGTATTTT
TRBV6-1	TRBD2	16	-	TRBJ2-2	CASSILANSNTGELFF	TGTGCCAGCAGTATACTAGCGAACTCGAACACCGGGGAGCTGTTTTTT
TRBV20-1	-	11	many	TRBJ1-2	CSARGTDGYTF	TGCAGTGCTAGAGGGACAGATGGCTACACCTTC
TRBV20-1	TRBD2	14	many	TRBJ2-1	CSAIPAGGHNEQFF	TGCAGTGCTATCCCAGCGGGAGGCCACAATGAGCAGTTCTTC
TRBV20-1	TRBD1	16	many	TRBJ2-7	CSARGGPGQGNYEQYF	TGCAGTGCTAGGGGGGGACCGGGACAGGGAAACTACGAGCAGTACTTC
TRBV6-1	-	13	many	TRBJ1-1	CASSSRPDNEAFF	TGTGCCAGCAGTAGTCGCCCAGACAATGAAGCTTTCTTT
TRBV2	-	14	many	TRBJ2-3	CASMWRSSTDTQYF	TGTGCCAGCATGTGGCGATCTAGCACAGATACGCAGTATTTT
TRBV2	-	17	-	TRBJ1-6	CASSDPPVSSYNSPLHF	TGTGCCAGCAGTGATCCCCCCGTGAGCTCCTATAATTCACCCCTACACTTT
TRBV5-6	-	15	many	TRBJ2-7	CASSYGPPGAYEQYF	TGTGCCAGCAGCTACGGGCCCCCGGGGGCTTACGAGCAGTACTTC
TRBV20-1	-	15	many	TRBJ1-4	CSANRPGATNEKLFF	TGCAGTGCGAACCGTCCCGGGGCAACTAATGAAAAACTGTTTTTT
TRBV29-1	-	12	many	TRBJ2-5	CSVEDDLETQYF	TGCAGCGTTGAAGATGACCTAGAGACCCAGTACTTC
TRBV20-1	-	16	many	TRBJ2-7	CSARGGGTSKHIEQYF	TGCAGTGCTAGGGGTGGGGGCACCTCGAAGCATATCGAGCAGTACTTC
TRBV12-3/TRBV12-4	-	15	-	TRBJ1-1	CASSSKAGLGTEAFF	TGTGCCAGCAGTTCCAAGGCCGGGCTGGGCACTGAAGCTTTCTTT
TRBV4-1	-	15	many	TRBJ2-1	CASSHRESSYNEQFF	TGCGCCAGCAGTCACAGGGAAAGCTCCTACAATGAGCAGTTCTTC
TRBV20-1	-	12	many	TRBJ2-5	CSARLGFETQYF	TGCAGTGCTCGACTAGGATTTGAGACCCAGTACTTC
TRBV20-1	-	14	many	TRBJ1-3	CSARSLTSGNTIYF	TGCAGTGCTAGGAGCCTAACCTCGGGAAACACCATATATTTT
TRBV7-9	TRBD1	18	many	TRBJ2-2	CASSLEQGSSIGTGELFF	TGTGCCAGCAGCTTGGAACAGGGGTCATCCATTGGGACCGGGGAGCTGTTTTTT
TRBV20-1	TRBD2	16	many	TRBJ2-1	CSAGLAGLLSYNEQFF	TGCAGTGCCGGACTAGCGGGTCTATTATCCTACAATGAGCAGTTCTTC
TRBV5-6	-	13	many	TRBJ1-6	CASSPPGNSPLHF	TGTGCCAGCAGCCCACCCGGTAATTCACCCCTCCACTTT
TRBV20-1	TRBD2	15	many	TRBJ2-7	CSARDLGLAIYEQYF	TGCAGTGCTAGAGATCTGGGACTAGCCATATACGAGCAGTACTTC
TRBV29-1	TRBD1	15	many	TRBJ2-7	CSVIIRRQGFYEQYF	TGCAGCGTCATCATCCGGAGACAGGGGTTTTACGAGCAGTACTTC
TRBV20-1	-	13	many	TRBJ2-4	CSAPTWAKNIQYF	TGCAGTGCTCCTACGTGGGCCAAAAACATTCAGTACTTC
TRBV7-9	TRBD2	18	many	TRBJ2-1	CASSFSAGVVLGDNEQFF	TGTGCCAGCAGCTTCTCAGCGGGAGTTGTTTTGGGGGACAATGAGCAGTTCTTC
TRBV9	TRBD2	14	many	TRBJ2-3	CASSRGRWTDTQYF	TGTGCCAGCAGCCGCGGGAGGTGGACAGATACGCAGTATTTT
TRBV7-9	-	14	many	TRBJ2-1	CASSPGYNYNEQFF	TGTGCCAGCAGCCCCGGGTACAACTACAATGAGCAGTTCTTC
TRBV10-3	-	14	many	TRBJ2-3	CAIREGGGTDTQYF	TGTGCCATCAGAGAAGGTGGTGGGACAGATACGCAGTATTTT
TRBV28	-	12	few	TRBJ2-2	CDSSTFRGELFF	TGTGACAGCAGCACCTTTAGGGGGGAGCTGTTTTTT
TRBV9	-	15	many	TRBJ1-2	CASSETDSDLHGYTF	TGTGCCAGCAGCGAGACGGACAGCGACCTGCATGGCTACACCTTC
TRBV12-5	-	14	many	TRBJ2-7	CASGLIGTSHEQYF	TGTGCTAGTGGTTTGATCGGGACGTCACACGAGCAGTACTTC
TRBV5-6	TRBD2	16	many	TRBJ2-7	CASSIRTSGRAYEQYF	TGTGCCAGCAGCATCCGGACTAGCGGGAGGGCGTACGAGCAGTACTTC
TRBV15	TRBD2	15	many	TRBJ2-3	CATSGSGGEPDTQYF	TGTGCCACCAGCGGCAGCGGGGGGGAGCCAGATACGCAGTATTTT
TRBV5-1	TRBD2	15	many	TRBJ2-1	CASSLGLAGGNEQFF	TGCGCCAGCAGCTTGGGGCTAGCGGGAGGGAATGAGCAGTTCTTC
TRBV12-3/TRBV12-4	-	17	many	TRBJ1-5	CASSLRTRIYSNQPQHF	TGTGCCAGCAGTTTACGGACCAGGATTTATAGCAATCAGCCCCAGCATTTT
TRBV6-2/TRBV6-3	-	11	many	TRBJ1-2	CASSYPYGYTF	TGTGCCAGCAGTTATCCCTATGGCTACACCTTC
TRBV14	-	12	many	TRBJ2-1	CASSQISYEQFF	TGTGCCAGCAGCCAAATTTCGTATGAGCAGTTCTTC
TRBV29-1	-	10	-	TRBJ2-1	CSVVDNEQFF	TGCAGCGTTGTAGACAATGAGCAGTTCTTC
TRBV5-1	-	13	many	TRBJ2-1	CASSLGVYNEQFF	TGCGCCAGCAGCTTGGGAGTATACAATGAGCAGTTCTTC
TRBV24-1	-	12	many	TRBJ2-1	CASQGVGNEQFF	TGTGCCTCCCAGGGTGTAGGCAATGAGCAGTTCTTC
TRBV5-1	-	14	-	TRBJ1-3	CASSLGLSGKTIYF	TGCGCTAGCAGCTTGGGACTCTCTGGAAAAACCATATATTTT
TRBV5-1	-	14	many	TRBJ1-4	CASSFNRKGEKLFF	TGCGCCAGCAGCTTTAACAGGAAAGGCGAAAAACTGTTTTTT